Listed here are 7 T cell receptor beta chains from one sample, sequenced in a study of T cells after yellow fever vaccination (dated by TCRdb to between 2018 and 2021). The meaning of the sample's treatment or condition label: live attenuated yellow fever vaccine strain. Libraries were made using 5' RACE. TCRdb names Illumina HiSeq 2500 as the instrument used. TCRdb ran its own pipeline on the public reads, namely fastp trimming at Q25 and MiXCR clone calling, and kept in-frame beta chains. Merged by CDR3 protein, the rows form single entries marked with the most common genes and DNA. Counted in this sample were roughly 500,000 distinct CDR3 sequences; 15% to 20% of them appeared once. The top ten clones comprise approximately 14% of the sample. The sample in question was PBMCs, obtained 15 days after the yellow fever booster vaccination. All receptors come from a man younger than 40 who received the YFV17D yellow fever vaccine.

The gene calls are TRBV7-9 and TRBJ2-7, with 7 bases that match TRBD1. This CDR3 region has 14 residues. Per germline, CDR1 SEHNR and CDR2 FQNEAQ (reference sequence). V lost 4 bases and J lost 4; bases outside the gene matches: 7. The CDR3 sequence is CASSSADRRYEQYF. CDR3 nucleotides: TGTGCCAGCAGCTCCGCGGACAGGCGTTACGAGCAGTACTTC.

The table lists this clonotype with a few counts. The CDR3 DNA follows: TGTGCCAGCAGCTTACCGGGGGCGCATGGCACTGAAGCTTTCTTT. Translation: CASSLPGAHGTEAFF. This sequence joins TRBV7-9 and TRBJ1-1; D possibly corresponds to TRBD1 (6 bases). This CDR3 contains 15 residues. Per germline, CDR1 SEHNR and CDR2 FQNEAQ (reference sequence). Trimming took 2 bases from V and 4 from J, leaving 14 bases between them.

The V call is TRBV3-1, the J call TRBJ2-7, with 11 bases fitting TRBD2. This CDR3 is 17 amino acids long. The V segment lost 2 bases and the J segment 6 bases; nucleotides outside the gene matches: 12. Looked up from germline, CDR1 is LGHDT and CDR2 is YNNKEL (reference sequence). The CDR3 region is CASSQLTSGASGGEQYF. The CDR3 DNA sequence: TGTGCCAGCAGCCAACTGACTAGCGGGGCCTCTGGGGGCGAGCAGTACTTC.

The chain combines TRBV6-2 or TRBV6-3 with TRBJ2-7; no reliable D call. The germline V and J ends were trimmed by 7 bases and 9 bases, with 28 bases remaining between them. The CDR3 covers 16 residues. Germline V CDR1 and CDR2: MNHEY, SVGEGT. The CDR3 bases are TGTGCCAGCACCAAAGGGTCAGTCGGACCTACACCCTCGCAGTACTTC. It encodes CASTKGSVGPTPSQYF.

This clonotype was seen a handful of times. J is TRBJ1-2 and V is TRBV27, with 10 bases aligning to TRBD1. With V trimmed by 8 bases and J by 7 bases, 10 bases remained unmatched. CDR1 is MNHEY, CDR2 SMNVEV, per germline (reference sequence). The CDR3 length is 14 residues. The CDR3 DNA reads as TGTGCCAGCCGTCGACAGGGGGCAGGGGGTGGCTACACCTTC. It codes for CASRRQGAGGGYTF.

The table lists this clonotype with a few counts. The chain is built from TRBV7-9 and TRBJ2-2, with 7 bases aligning to TRBD1. V trimming: 6 bases; J trimming: 3 bases; junction bases outside the gene matches: 10. This CDR3 has 16 amino acids. From germline, CDR1 is SEHNR and CDR2 FQNEAQ (reference sequence). The CDR3 nucleotides are TGTGCCAGCAGTCACTCAGGGGGTATGGACACCGGGGAGCTGTTTTTT. Translating gives CASSHSGGMDTGELFF.

The table lists this clonotype with a few counts. The V and J genes are TRBV12-3 or TRBV12-4 and TRBJ2-3, with D unresolved. CDR3 size: 16 residues. V was clipped by 7 bases and J by 2 bases, with 19 bases between them. The CDR3 reads CASTGLWDGHTDTQYF. The CDR3 DNA follows: TGTGCCAGCACCGGGCTCTGGGATGGTCACACAGATACGCAGTATTTT.